A single sample gave rise to the 26 T cell receptor beta chains below, sequenced in a study of blood T cell repertoires in COVID-19. Method: immunoSEQ multiplex PCR; TCRdb's copy keeps in-frame clones and lacks some. The sample consists of approximately 250,000 clones, approximately 88% of them appearing once. The sample comprised PBMCs or T cells enriched from blood (not recorded which). The receptor source for this set is a woman aged 35 to 49 with acute COVID-19.

In DNA, the CDR3 is TGTGCCAGCGGGTCACTAGCGGGAGTGAGTTTCACCTACGAGCAGTACTTC. Its translation: CASGSLAGVSFTYEQYF. V and J are TRBV28 and TRBJ2-7; TRBD2 aligns across 11 bases. The CDR3 length is 17 residues. V was clipped by 8 bases and J by 2 bases; unmatched bases: 14. The germline CDR1 and CDR2 sequences are MDHEN and SYDVKM.

The gene calls are TRBV21-1 and TRBJ1-1. TRBV21-1 is labeled a pseudogene. The CDR3 is made up of 16 amino acids. CDR3 residues: CASSKDKGDENTEAFF. In DNA form, the CDR3 reads TGTGCCAGCAGCAAAGATAAAGGAGACGAGAACACTGAAGCTTTCTTT.

The chain employs TRBV7-9 and TRBJ2-7; a weak D match, TRBD1 (6 bases). This CDR3 region has 14 residues. The germline V and J ends were trimmed by 5 bases and 2 bases, with 13 bases remaining between them. CDR1 is SEHNR and CDR2 is FQNEAQ in the germline V gene (reference sequence). The CDR3 is CASSPPGTTYEQYV. The DNA of the CDR3 is TGTGCCAGCAGCCCCCCCGGGACAACCTACGAGCAGTACGTC.

This clone occurred once. CDR3 amino acids: CASSSPAGRFYGYTF. CDR3 coding DNA: TGTGCCAGCAGCTCACCGGCCGGGAGGTTTTATGGCTACACCTTC. The rearrangement links TRBV11-2 to TRBJ1-2; D ambiguous. This CDR3 has 15 residues. V was trimmed by 4 bases and J by 5 bases, leaving 17 bases between them. Germline V gene lookup returns CDR1 SGHAT and CDR2 FQNNGV.

This clone was counted once. The chain employs TRBV9 and TRBJ1-2; D not certain. The germline V and J ends were trimmed by 0 bases and 4 bases, with 4 bases remaining between them. The CDR3 extends over 12 amino acids. CDR1 and CDR2 (germline): SGDLS, YYNGEE. The CDR3 loop reads CASSVDGYGYTF. CDR3 DNA sequence: TGTGCCAGCAGCGTAGACGGCTATGGCTACACCTTC.

The CDR3 DNA reads TGTGCCAGCAGCCAATGGGGGGGAGGACAGGGGATGCAAGAGACCCAGTACTTC. This translates into CASSQWGGGQGMQETQYF. The V gene is TRBV3-1 (or the pseudogene TRBV3-2), the J gene TRBJ2-5; 9 bases line up with TRBD1. Trimming removed 2 bases from V and 2 bases from J; junction bases left unmatched: 12. CDR1 and CDR2 (germline): LGHDT, YNNKEL (reference sequence). CDR3 length equals 18 residues.

The chain joins TRBV5-4 to TRBJ1-1; the D gene is possibly TRBD1 (5 bases). CDR1 and CDR2 (germline): SGHNT, YYREEE (reference sequence). The CDR3 is made up of 9 amino acids. This CDR3 reads CAAGGDAFF. The CDR3 DNA reads TGTGCGGCGGGCGGGGACGCTTTCTTT.

The chain has TRBV28 and TRBJ2-2, with 9 bases that match TRBD1. The V gene's germline CDR1 is MDHEN and CDR2 SYDVKM. The J segment lost 2 bases and the V segment lost 2 bases, leaving 3 bases of the junction unmatched. The CDR3 totals 16 residues. CDR3 in amino acids: CASSLGGQGNTGELFF. The CDR3, as DNA: TGTGCCAGCAGTTTAGGGGGACAGGGAAACACCGGGGAGCTGTTTTTT.

The chain combines TRBV18 with TRBJ1-5, with TRBD1 identical over 9 bases. The trim removed 2 bases at V and 7 bases at J, leaving 9 bases unmatched. Germline assignment: CDR1 KGHSH and CDR2 LQKENI. The CDR3 runs 16 residues. In nucleotides, the CDR3 is TGTGCCAGCTCACCATCGATCGACAGGGGGGGACAGCCCCAGCATTTT. Translation gives CASSPSIDRGGQPQHF.

The V call is TRBV28, the J call TRBJ2-7; 8 nucleotides align to TRBD1. V was clipped by 8 bases and J by 6 bases; unmatched bases: 6. CDR1 and CDR2 from the germline V gene are MDHEN and SYDVKM. The CDR3 is 12 residues long. CDR3 amino acids: CASDRGGAEQYF. DNA of the CDR3: TGTGCCAGCGACAGGGGAGGAGCCGAGCAGTACTTC.

V is TRBV5-1 and J is TRBJ1-1; a weak D match, TRBD1 (5 bases). This CDR3 contains 14 residues. Trimming cost V 2 bases and J 0 bases, with 8 bases left between them. Germline CDR1 is SGHRS and CDR2 is YFSETQ. The DNA of the CDR3 is TGCGCCAGCAGCTTTTCGGGGGTGAACACTGAAGCTTTCTTT. Encoded protein: CASSFSGVNTEAFF.

The chain combines TRBV9 with TRBJ2-5; TRBD2 might be the D (6 bases). CDR1 is SGDLS, CDR2 YYNGEE, per germline. This CDR3 is 16 amino acids long. The germline V and J ends were trimmed by 4 bases and 4 bases, with 20 bases remaining between them. For the CDR3, the DNA is TGTGCCAGCAGCCCCCGACTGTTCGGAGGGGTAGAGACCCAGTACTTC. As protein: CASSPRLFGGVETQYF.

The chain uses TRBV10-3 and TRBJ2-1; 11 nucleotides line up with TRBD2. This CDR3 has 19 amino acids. Germline V gene lookup returns CDR1 ENHRY and CDR2 SYGVKD. V was clipped by 0 bases and J by 0 bases; unmatched bases: 7. The CDR3 region is CAISESLGTSGSSYNEQFF. CDR3 sequence (DNA): TGTGCCATCAGTGAGTCTCTGGGGACTAGCGGTAGCTCCTACAATGAGCAGTTCTTC.

This chain links TRBV11-2 with TRBJ1-1, with no clear D. The CDR3 has 14 amino acids. CDR1 and CDR2 (germline): SGHAT, FQNNGV. The V and J ends lost 5 bases and 9 bases respectively, with 19 bases between them. The CDR3 reads CASSPHRQFKKAFF. CDR3 in DNA: TGTGCCAGCAGCCCCCACCGTCAGTTTAAGAAAGCTTTCTTT.

In this sample, this clone turned up a few times. J is TRBJ2-1 and V is TRBV4-1; D unresolved. The CDR3 has 19 residues. Trimming cost V 0 bases and J 4 bases, with 22 bases left between them. Germline V lookup: CDR1 MGHRA, CDR2 YSYEKL. The CDR3 protein is CASSQEILLRPENYNEQFF. The DNA of the CDR3 is TGCGCCAGCAGCCAAGAAATCCTTCTCCGGCCGGAGAATTACAATGAGCAGTTCTTC.

This clone was recorded once. The V call is TRBV28, the J call TRBJ1-1; TRBD1 matches at 9 bases. Unmatched junction bases numbered 3, after V lost 4 bases and J lost 0 bases. The CDR3 extends over 15 amino acids. Per the germline V gene, CDR1 is MDHEN and CDR2 is SYDVKM. CDR3 sequence: CASSSGDRVNTEAFF. CDR3 coding DNA: TGTGCCAGCAGTTCAGGGGACAGGGTGAACACTGAAGCTTTCTTT.

This chain joins TRBV4-3 and TRBJ2-3, with 9 bases that match TRBD2. This CDR3 region has 16 residues. Germline CDR1 is LGHNA and CDR2 is YSLEER. Losses at the gene ends were 1 base for V and 1 base for J; bases not matched to a gene: 3. CDR3 sequence reads: CASSQAAGGGTDTQYF. Here the CDR3 DNA reads TGCGCCAGCAGCCAAGCGGCGGGAGGGGGCACAGATACGCAGTATTTT.

Written as DNA, the CDR3 is TGCGCCAGCAGCCAAGAGGGGGCTTATTATGGCTACACCTTC. Translated, it gives CASSQEGAYYGYTF. The chain couples TRBV4-3 to TRBJ1-2; D is perhaps TRBD1 (6 bases). The ends were cut back, 0 bases at V and 5 bases at J, with 10 bases in the middle. Per the germline V gene, CDR1 is LGHNA and CDR2 is YSLEER. CDR3 length: 14 amino acids.

V is TRBV19 and J is TRBJ1-4; D remains ambiguous. This CDR3 has 15 amino acids. V was trimmed by 6 bases and J by 3 bases, leaving 14 bases between them. Germline V gene data show CDR1 as LNHDA and CDR2 as SQIVND (reference sequence). The CDR3 region is CASSLRTIANEKLFF. The CDR3 nucleotides read TGTGCCAGTAGCTTACGGACTATCGCTAATGAAAAACTGTTTTTT.

V and J are TRBV9 and TRBJ1-5; 8 nucleotides agree with TRBD1. Germline-derived CDR1 and CDR2 are SGDLS and YYNGEE. The CDR3 is made up of 16 amino acids. V shed 0 bases, J shed 4 bases, and the junction held 6 bases outside the gene matches. The CDR3 here is CASSVGAGGLNQPQHF. CDR3 coding DNA: TGTGCCAGCAGCGTAGGGGCAGGGGGCCTTAATCAGCCCCAGCATTTT.

The V and J genes are TRBV10-3 and TRBJ2-7; the match to TRBD2 covers 12 bases. This CDR3 is built from 15 residues. CDR1 is ENHRY and CDR2 is SYGVKD in the germline V gene. V shed 3 bases and J 6 bases; nucleotides not matched to a gene: 6. The CDR3 DNA follows: TGTGCCATCAGTGAAGGCCTAGCGGGAGGGCTCGAGCAGTACGTC. Its protein product is CAISEGLAGGLEQYV.

The rearrangement links TRBV9 to TRBJ1-1; D might be TRBD1 (6 bases). The CDR3 sequence is 15 residues long. V lost 4 bases and J lost 0, with 13 bases in between. Germline V gene data show CDR1 as SGDLS and CDR2 as YYNGEE. The CDR3 reads CASSPGHRVNTEAFF. In DNA, the CDR3 is TGTGCCAGCAGCCCTGGACACAGGGTGAACACTGAAGCTTTCTTT.

Regarding this clone: At the DNA level, this CDR3 is encoded by other sequences in the same sample as well. The chain is built from TRBV6-5 and TRBJ1-2; 8 bases map to TRBD1. The ends lost 0 bases at V and 3 bases at J; junction bases unmatched: 3. The CDR3 runs to 15 residues. CDR1 is MNHEY, CDR2 SVGAGI, per germline. CDR3 in DNA: TGTGCCAGCAGTTACTCACCGGGACAGGACTATGGCTACACCTTC. Amino acids: CASSYSPGQDYGYTF.

This clone showed up just once. The chain is built from TRBV27 and TRBJ2-5, with 10 bases matching TRBD2. CDR3 length equals 16 residues. CDR1 and CDR2 from the germline V gene are MNHEY and SMNVEV (reference sequence). Germline trimming cut 5 bases from V and 5 bases from J; bases unmatched to any gene: 11. CDR3 amino acids: CASSRKASGSPETQYF. The CDR3 nucleotides are TGTGCCAGCAGTCGTAAGGCTAGCGGGAGCCCCGAGACCCAGTACTTC.

This chain uses TRBV7-9 with TRBJ2-7, with 10 bases fitting TRBD1. The CDR3 has 16 residues. Germline V lookup: CDR1 SEHNR, CDR2 FQNEAQ (reference sequence). The trim removed 5 bases at V and 2 bases at J, leaving 9 bases unmatched. The CDR3 is CASSAYGTGVTYEQYF. In DNA form, the CDR3 reads TGTGCCAGCAGCGCGTATGGGACAGGGGTTACCTACGAGCAGTACTTC.

The chain joins TRBV3-1 (or the pseudogene TRBV3-2) to TRBJ2-3; weak D call: TRBD1 (5 bases). This CDR3 is 13 amino acids long. Germline loops: CDR1 LGHDT, CDR2 YNNKEL (reference sequence). V was pared by 0 bases and J by 11 bases, with 12 bases between. This chain's CDR3 is CASSQDFGTGQYF. The CDR3 DNA sequence: TGTGCCAGCAGCCAAGATTTCGGAACAGGGCAGTATTTT.